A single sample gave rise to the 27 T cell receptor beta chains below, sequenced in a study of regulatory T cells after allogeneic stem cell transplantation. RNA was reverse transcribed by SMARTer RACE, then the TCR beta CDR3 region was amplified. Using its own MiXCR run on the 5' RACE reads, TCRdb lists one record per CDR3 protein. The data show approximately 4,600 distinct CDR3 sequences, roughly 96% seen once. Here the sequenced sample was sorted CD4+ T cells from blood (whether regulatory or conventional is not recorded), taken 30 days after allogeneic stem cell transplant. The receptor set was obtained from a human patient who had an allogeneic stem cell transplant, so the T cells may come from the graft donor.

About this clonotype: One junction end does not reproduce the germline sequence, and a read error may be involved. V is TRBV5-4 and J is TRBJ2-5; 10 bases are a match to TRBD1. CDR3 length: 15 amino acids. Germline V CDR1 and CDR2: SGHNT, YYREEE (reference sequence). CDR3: CAGSLKGQGKETQYF. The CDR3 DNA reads TGTGCCGGCAGCCTAAAGGGACAGGGGAAAGAGACTCAGTACTTC.

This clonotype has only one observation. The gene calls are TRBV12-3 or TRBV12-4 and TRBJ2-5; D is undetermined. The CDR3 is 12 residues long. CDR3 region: CPVSRLSYTQYF. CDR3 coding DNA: TGTCCCGTCAGTAGACTCAGCTACACCCAGTACTTC.

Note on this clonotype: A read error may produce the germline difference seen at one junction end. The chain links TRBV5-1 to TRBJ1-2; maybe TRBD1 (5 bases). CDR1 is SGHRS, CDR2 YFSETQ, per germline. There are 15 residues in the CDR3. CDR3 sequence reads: CASSSSGATADGYYF. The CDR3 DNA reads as TGCGCCAGCAGCTCAAGCGGGGCCACGGCAGATGGCTACTACTTC.

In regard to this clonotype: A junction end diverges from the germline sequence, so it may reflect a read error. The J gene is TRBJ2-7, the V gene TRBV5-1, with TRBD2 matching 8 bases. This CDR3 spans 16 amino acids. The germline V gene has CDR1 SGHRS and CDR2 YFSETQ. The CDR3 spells CTSGGTSGRGSYEQYF. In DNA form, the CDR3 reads TGCACCAGCGGGGGAACCAGCGGAAGAGGATCCTACGAGCAGTACTTC.

CDR3 nucleotides: TGCAGCGTAAACGAGGCAGACAAAGAAGATTTCTTC. Its translation is CSVNEADKEDFF. The rearrangement joins TRBV29-1 to TRBJ2-1; unclear D gene. V shed 6 bases and J shed 16 bases, with 22 bases lying between them. The CDR3 has 12 residues. Germline V CDR1 and CDR2: SQVTM, ANQGSEA.

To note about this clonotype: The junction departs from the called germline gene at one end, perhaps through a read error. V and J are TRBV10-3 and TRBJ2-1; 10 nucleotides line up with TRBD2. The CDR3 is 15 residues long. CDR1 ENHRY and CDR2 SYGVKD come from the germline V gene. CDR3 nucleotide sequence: TGTGCCACCAGCAGAGCGGGAGGGAGCTACAATGAGCAGCACTTC. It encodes CATSRAGGSYNEQHF.

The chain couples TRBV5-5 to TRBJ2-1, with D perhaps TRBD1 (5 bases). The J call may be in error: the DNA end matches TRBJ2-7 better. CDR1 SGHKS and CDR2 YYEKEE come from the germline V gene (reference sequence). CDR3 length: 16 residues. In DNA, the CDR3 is TGTGCCAGCAGCTGGGTCGGGTGGGGCGCATACAAGGAGCAGTACTTC. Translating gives CASSWVGWGAYKEQYF.

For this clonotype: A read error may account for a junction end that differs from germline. Here the CDR3 DNA reads TGCACCAGCAGCTTGTTTGGGCCCGGGCGGTCTGGCCTTCAAGAGACCCAGTTCTTC. Its protein is CTSSLFGPGRSGLQETQFF. This chain connects TRBV5-1 to TRBJ2-5; D is ambiguous. The J call is in doubt because the DNA end fits TRBJ2-1 better. Germline CDR1 and CDR2: SGHRS and YFSETQ. The CDR3 extends over 19 amino acids.

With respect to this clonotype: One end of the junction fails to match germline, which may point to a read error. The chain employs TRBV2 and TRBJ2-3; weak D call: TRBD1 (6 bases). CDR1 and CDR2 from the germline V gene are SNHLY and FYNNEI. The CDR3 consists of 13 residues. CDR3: CASSLHRADTQYF. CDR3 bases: TGCGCCAGCAGTCTCCACAGGGCAGATACGCAGTATTTT.

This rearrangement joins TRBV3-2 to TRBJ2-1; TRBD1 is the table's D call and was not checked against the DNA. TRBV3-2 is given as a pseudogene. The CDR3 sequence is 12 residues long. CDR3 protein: CASSHDYREQFF. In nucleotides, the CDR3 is TGTGCCAGCAGCCACGATTACAGGGAGCAGTTCTTC.

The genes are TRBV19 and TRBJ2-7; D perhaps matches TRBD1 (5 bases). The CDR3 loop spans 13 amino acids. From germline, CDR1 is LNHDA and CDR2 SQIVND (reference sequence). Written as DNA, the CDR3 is TGTGACAGGAGTATGAGTAGTACCAACGAAGAGTACTTC. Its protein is CDRSMSSTNEEYF.

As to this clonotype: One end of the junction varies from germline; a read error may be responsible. The CDR3 loop is CACSLLAGSIYEQSF. CDR3 nucleotides: TGCGCCTGCAGCTTGCTAGCGGGGTCGATATACGAGCAGTCCTTC. The rearrangement joins TRBV5-1 to TRBJ2-7; TRBD2 agrees at 9 bases. The CDR3 loop spans 15 amino acids. Germline CDR1 and CDR2: SGHRS and YFSETQ.

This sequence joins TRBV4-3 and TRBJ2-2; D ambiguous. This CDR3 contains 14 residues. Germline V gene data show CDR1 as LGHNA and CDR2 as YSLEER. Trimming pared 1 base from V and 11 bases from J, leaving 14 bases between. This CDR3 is CASSQGASNGELFF. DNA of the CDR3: TGCGCCAGCAGCCAAGGGGCGTCCAACGGAGAGCTGTTTTTT.

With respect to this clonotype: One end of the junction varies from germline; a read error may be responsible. The CDR3, as DNA: TGCAGTTCTAGAGACCCAACGGGAGAGGCAGATACGCAGTATTTT. Translation: CSSRDPTGEADTQYF. The chain has TRBV20-1 and TRBJ2-3; weak D call: TRBD2 (6 bases). CDR1 and CDR2 from the germline V gene are DFQATT and SNEGSKA (reference sequence). The CDR3 has 15 amino acids.

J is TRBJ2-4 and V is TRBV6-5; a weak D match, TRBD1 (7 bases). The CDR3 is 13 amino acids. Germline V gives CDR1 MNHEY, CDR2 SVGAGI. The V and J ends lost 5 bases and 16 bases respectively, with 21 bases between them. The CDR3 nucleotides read TGTGCCAGCAGTCAGGGGGGCAAAAACGATCATTACTTC. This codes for CASSQGGKNDHYF.

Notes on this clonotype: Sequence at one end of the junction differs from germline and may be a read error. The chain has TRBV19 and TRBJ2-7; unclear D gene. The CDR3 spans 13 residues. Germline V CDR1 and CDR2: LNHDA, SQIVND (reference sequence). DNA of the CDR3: TGCGCCAGTAGTATGTGTATCACCTCCGAGCAGTACTTC. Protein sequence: CASSMCITSEQYF.

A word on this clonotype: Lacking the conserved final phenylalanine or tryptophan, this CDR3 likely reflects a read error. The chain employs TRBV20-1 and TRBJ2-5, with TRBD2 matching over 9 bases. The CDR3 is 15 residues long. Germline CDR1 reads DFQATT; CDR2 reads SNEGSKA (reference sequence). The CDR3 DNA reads TGCAGCGCCACCCCGACTAGCGGCGACCAAGAGACCCAGTACTCC. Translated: CSATPTSGDQETQYS.

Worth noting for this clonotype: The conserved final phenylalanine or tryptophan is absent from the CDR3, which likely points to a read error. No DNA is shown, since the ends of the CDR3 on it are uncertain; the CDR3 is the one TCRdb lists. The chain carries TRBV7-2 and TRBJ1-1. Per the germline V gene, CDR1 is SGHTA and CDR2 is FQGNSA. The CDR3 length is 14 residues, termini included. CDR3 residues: CSSSSSNKGTEAIC.

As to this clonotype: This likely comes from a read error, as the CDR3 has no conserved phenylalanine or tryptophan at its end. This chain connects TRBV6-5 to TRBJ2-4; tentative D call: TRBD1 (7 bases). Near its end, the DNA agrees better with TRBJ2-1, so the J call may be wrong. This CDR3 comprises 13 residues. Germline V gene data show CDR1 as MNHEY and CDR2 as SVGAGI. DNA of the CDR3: TGTGCCGGCAGTCAGGGGGGCAAAAACATCCAGTTCTGC. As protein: CAGSQGGKNIQFC.

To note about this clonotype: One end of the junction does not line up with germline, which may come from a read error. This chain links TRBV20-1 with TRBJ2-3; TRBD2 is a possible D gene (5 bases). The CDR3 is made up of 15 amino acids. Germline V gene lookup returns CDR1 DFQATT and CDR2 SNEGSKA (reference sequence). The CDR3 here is CSARDPSRKGETQDF. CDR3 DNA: TGCAGTGCTAGAGATCCATCTAGAAAGGGAGAAACGCAGGATTTT.

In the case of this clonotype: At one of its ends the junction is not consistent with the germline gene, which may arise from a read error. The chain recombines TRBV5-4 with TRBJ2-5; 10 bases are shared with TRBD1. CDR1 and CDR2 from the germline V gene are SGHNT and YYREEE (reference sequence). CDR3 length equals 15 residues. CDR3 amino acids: CAISLEGQGKENQYF. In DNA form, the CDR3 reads TGTGCCATCAGCCTAGAGGGACAGGGGAAAGAGAACCAGTACTTC.

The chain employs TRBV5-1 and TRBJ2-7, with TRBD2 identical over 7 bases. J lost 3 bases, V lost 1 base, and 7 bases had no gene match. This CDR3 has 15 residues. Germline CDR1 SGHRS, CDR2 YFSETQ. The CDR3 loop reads CASSLKAGDNYEQYF. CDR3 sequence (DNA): TGCGCCAGCAGCTTGAAGGCGGGAGATAACTACGAGCAGTACTTC.

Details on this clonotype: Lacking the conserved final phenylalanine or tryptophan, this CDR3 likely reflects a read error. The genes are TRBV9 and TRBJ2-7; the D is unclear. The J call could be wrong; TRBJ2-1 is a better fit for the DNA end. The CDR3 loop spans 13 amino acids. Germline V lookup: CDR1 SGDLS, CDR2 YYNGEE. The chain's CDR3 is CASSPSALGKQFC. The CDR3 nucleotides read TGTGCCAGCAGCCCTTCTGCCTTAGGCAAGCAGTTCTGC.

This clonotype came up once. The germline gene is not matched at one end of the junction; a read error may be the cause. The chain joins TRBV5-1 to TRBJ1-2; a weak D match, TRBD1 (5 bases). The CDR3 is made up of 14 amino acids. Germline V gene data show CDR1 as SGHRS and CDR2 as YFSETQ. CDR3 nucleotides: TGCGCCAGCCGCACGGTGAAAGACAGCTATATCTACTCCTTC. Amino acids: CASRTVKDSYIYSF.

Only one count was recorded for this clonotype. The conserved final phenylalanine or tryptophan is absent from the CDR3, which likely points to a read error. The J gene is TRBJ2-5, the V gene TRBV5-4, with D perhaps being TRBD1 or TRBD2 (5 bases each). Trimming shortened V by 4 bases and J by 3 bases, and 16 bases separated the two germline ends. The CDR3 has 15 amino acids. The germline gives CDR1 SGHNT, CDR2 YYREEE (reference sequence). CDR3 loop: CASSLKGEGKETQYY. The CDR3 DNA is TGTGCCAGCAGCCTAAAGGGAGAGGGGAAAGAGACCCAGTACTAC.

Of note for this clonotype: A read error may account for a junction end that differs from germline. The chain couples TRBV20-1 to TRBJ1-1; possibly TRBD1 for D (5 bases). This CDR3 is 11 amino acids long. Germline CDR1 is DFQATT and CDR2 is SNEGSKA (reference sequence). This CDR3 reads CSARGLGGDFF. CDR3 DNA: TGCAGTGCCAGAGGACTGGGAGGGGATTTCTTT.

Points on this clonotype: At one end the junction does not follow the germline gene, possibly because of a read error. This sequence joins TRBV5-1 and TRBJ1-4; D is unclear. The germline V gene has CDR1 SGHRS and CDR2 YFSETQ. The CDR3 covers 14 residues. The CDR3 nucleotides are TGCGCCAGCAGCTCCGCAACGTCTAACAAAAAACTCTTTTTT. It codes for CASSSATSNKKLFF.